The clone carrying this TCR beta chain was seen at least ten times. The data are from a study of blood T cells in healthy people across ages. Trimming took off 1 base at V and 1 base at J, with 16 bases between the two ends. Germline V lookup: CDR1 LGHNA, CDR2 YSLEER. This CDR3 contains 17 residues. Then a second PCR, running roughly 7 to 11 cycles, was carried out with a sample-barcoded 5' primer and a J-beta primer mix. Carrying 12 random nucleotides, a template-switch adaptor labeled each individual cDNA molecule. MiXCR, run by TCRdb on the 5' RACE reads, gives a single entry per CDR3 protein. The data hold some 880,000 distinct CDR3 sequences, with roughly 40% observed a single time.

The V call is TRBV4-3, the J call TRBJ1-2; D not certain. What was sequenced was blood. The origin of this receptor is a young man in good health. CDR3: CASSQGVDGRYNYGYTF. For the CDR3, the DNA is TGCGCCAGCAGCCAAGGAGTTGACGGGAGGTATAACTATGGCTACACCTTC.